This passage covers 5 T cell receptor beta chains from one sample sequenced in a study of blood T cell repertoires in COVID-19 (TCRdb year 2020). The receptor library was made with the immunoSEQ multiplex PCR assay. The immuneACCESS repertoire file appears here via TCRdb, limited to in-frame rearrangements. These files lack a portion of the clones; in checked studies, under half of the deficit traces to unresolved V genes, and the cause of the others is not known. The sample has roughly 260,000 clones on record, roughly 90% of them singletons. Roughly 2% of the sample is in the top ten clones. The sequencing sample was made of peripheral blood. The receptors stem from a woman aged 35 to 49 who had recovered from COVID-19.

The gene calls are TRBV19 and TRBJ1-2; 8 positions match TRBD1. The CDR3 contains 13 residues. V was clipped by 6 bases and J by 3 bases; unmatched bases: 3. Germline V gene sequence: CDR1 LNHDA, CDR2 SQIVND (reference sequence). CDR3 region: CASRGQAYYGYTF. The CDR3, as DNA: TGTGCCAGTAGGGGACAGGCCTACTATGGCTACACCTTC.

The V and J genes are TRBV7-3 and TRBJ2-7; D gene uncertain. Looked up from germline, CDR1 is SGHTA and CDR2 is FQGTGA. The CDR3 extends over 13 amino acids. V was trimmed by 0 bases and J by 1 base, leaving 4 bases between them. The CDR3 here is CASSLTTSYEQYF. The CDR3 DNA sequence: TGTGCCAGCAGCTTAACGACATCCTACGAGCAGTACTTC.

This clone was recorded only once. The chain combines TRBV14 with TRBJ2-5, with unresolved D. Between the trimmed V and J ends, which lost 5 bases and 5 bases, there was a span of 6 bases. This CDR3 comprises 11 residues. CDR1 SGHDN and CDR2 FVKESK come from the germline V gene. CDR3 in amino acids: CASSARETQYF. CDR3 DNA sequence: TGTGCCAGCAGCGCCCGGGAGACCCAGTACTTC.

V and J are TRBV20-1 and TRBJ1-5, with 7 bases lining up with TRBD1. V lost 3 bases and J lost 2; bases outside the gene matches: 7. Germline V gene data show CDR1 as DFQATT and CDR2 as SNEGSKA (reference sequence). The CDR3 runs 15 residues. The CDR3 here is CSASDREGGNQPQHF. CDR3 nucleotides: TGCAGTGCTAGTGACAGGGAGGGAGGCAATCAGCCCCAGCATTTT.

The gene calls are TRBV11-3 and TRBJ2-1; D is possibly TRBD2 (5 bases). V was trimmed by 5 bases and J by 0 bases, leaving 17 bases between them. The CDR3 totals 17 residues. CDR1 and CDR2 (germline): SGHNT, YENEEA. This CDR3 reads CASSLGYGMSSYNEQFF. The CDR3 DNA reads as TGTGCCAGCAGCCTAGGGTACGGGATGAGCTCCTACAATGAGCAGTTCTTC.